This T cell receptor beta chain was sequenced for a study of identical twins (dated by TCRdb to about 2016). In terms of the full investigation: TCR alpha and beta repertoires from monozygotic twins, unrelated adults of various ages and cord blood were deep-sequenced to test whether fetal clonotypes persist. Replicate twin experiments were performed at different times using different library preparation protocols to rule out contamination. On the study overall, not on this receptor specifically: Fewer insertions were carried by abundant cord blood beta clonotypes; a weaker similar trend was observed in young adult naive repertoires, while no such trend was observed in memory repertoires. Out-of-frame TCR alpha sequences shared between twins showed an excess of low generation-probability sequences compared with coincidental sharing between unrelated individuals. Zero-insertion analyses could be partly confounded by invariant T cells such as MAIT and iNKT, although diverse VJ usage argued against such confounding for most clonotypes. The excess sharing between twins in beta out-of-frame sequences was weaker because fewer shared sequences reduced the signal-to-noise ratio. In monozygotic twins, recombination models systematically underestimated out-of-frame TCR alpha sharing, but the models matched the sharing seen between unrelated individuals. Because the same donors could not be followed over many years, the conclusions relied on cross-sectional statistical analysis.

The library came from 5' RACE. Sequencing used an Illumina HiSeq 2000. A universal primer binding site was introduced by template switching, and a unique molecular identifier was present in the final cDNA, enabling accurate counting of TCR cDNA molecules. Specific primers in the conserved constant-segment region were used to synthesize first-strand cDNA for the TCR alpha and beta chains. To control for contamination, each cDNA library was double barcoded with a SMART-Mk sample barcode plus Illumina barcodes. TruSeq adapter sequences, together with Illumina sample barcodes, were added in two successive PCR steps. The TCR alpha and beta cDNA libraries were sequenced on the Illumina HiSeq platform using custom primers. In the paper's pipeline: Unique molecular identifiers were extracted from raw reads with MiGEC, and CDR3 positions were determined with MiXCR. Recombination models were inferred per individual with the repgenHMM and IGoR tools using an EM algorithm. Shared clonotype analysis was performed with the tcR package in R, normalizing sharing by the product of cloneset sizes. To study raw recombination free of thymic and clonal selection effects, out-of-frame nonproductive sequences were analyzed. The raw public data were reprocessed by TCRdb itself: fastp quality trimming at Q25, MiXCR clonotype calling, in-frame beta chains only. Entries are consolidated by CDR3 protein sequence, retaining the most common genes and DNA. The V and J calls come from TCRdb's annotation, not from the publication. The sample table shows around 490,000 distinct CDR3 sequences, and approximately 15% are seen once. Of the sample, 0.8% to 1% falls within the top ten clones.

V is cut by 7 bases and J by 0 bases, and the space between the germline ends is 9 bases. CDR3 length: 12 amino acids, cysteine to phenylalanine. CDR3 DNA is the only sequence kept; it has 36 bases, read in frame from the first base. Reading the germline V gene (reference sequence) gives CDR1 DFQATT and CDR2 SNEGSKA. This clonotype turned up a few times. The target of this receptor is not known. No per-base quality is available; no much larger clone lies one base away. Every donor was a healthy Caucasian. The twin cohort comprised three pairs of female monozygotic twins, all aged about 18 to 29 years. CD4+ and CD8+ T cell populations were isolated with positive isolation kits from Invitrogen. The sample was also linked to a second study, of yellow fever vaccine responses in identical twins. The second publication reports: According to the authors, in identical twins the way T cells responded to vaccination appeared partly convergent and partly personalized. In the study, vaccine-responding T cell clones were precisely tracked in identical twins.

Sequenced: CD4+ T cells sorted from blood. The chain joins TRBV20-1 to TRBJ2-5; D gene: possibly TRBD2, on 6 matching bases. This clonotype originated in a woman under 30 in good health. The DNA sequence reads TGCAGTGTTAGCGGAAACCAAGAGACCCAGTACTTC. It specifies CSVSGNQETQYF.